The 21 T cell receptor beta chains reported below all come from one sample, sequenced in a study of shared clonotypes between healthy human individuals. TCRdb's copy holds only in-frame clones and misses some; the assay was immunoSEQ multiplex PCR. The table has 2 million or so clones, 90% to 95% seen once; the top ten hold 0.13%. Sequenced sample: naive CD4+ T cells sorted from blood. The subset denotes: CD45RA+ positively selected. The source of these receptors is a young man in good health.

The chain joins TRBV29-1 to TRBJ2-7; 7 nucleotides align to TRBD2. Trimming at V came to 1 base and at J to 3 bases, leaving 6 bases not matched to a gene. The CDR3 is 14 residues long. The germline CDR1 and CDR2 sequences are SQVTM and ANQGSEA. The CDR3 region is CSVEVTGGIYEQYF. The CDR3 DNA is TGCAGCGTTGAAGTGACGGGGGGAATCTACGAGCAGTACTTC.

V gene TRBV30 combines with J gene TRBJ2-3; weak D call: TRBD2 (5 bases). Looked up from germline, CDR1 is GTSNPN and CDR2 is SVGIG (reference sequence). There are 14 residues in the CDR3. Trimming took 2 bases from V and 1 from J, leaving 10 bases between them. The CDR3 loop is CAWSSPGGTDTQYF. The CDR3 coding sequence is TGTGCCTGGAGTTCGCCCGGGGGCACAGATACGCAGTATTTT.

J is TRBJ2-1 and V is TRBV30; 9 nucleotides align to TRBD2. CDR1 and CDR2 (germline): GTSNPN, SVGIG (reference sequence). The CDR3 extends over 16 amino acids. V shed 0 bases and J 2 bases; nucleotides not matched to a gene: 5. The CDR3 reads CAWSVRGGGAYNEQFF. The DNA of the CDR3 is TGTGCCTGGAGTGTACGTGGCGGGGGGGCCTACAATGAGCAGTTCTTC.

The chain employs TRBV5-6 and TRBJ2-2; TRBD1 aligns across 7 bases. This CDR3 contains 15 residues. V lost 4 bases, J lost 6 bases, and 9 bases stayed unmatched. CDR1 and CDR2 (germline): SGHDT, YYEEEE. The CDR3 bases are TGTGCCAGCAGCCCGAGCGCTGGGACAGCCGGGGAGCTGTTTTTT. This sequence encodes CASSPSAGTAGELFF.

The J gene is TRBJ2-7, the V gene TRBV6-1, with D perhaps TRBD2 (6 bases). With 2 bases removed from V and 2 bases from J, the gap between germline ends came to 16 bases. The CDR3 contains 16 residues. Germline assignment: CDR1 MNHNS and CDR2 SASEGT. The DNA of the CDR3 is TGTGCCAGCAGTGAAATTCCAGCGGGCGTAACCTACGAGCAGTACTTC. Its translation is CASSEIPAGVTYEQYF.

V is TRBV30 and J is TRBJ2-5; TRBD2 matches 9 bases. V lost 0 bases, J lost 0 bases, and 8 bases stayed unmatched. CDR3 size: 17 residues. The germline gives CDR1 GTSNPN, CDR2 SVGIG (reference sequence). In DNA form, the CDR3 reads TGTGCCTGGAGTGTAGGTAGGACTAGCGACTACCAAGAGACCCAGTACTTC. This sequence encodes CAWSVGRTSDYQETQYF.

As concerns this clone: The sample contains more than one DNA sequence encoding this CDR3. The CDR3 sequence is CSALTGDYGYTF. CDR3 in DNA: TGCAGCGCCTTGACAGGGGACTATGGCTACACCTTC. The chain has TRBV29-1 and TRBJ1-2; the match to TRBD1 covers 8 bases. CDR1 and CDR2 (germline): SQVTM, ANQGSEA. V trimming: 7 bases; J trimming: 3 bases; junction bases outside the gene matches: 4. The CDR3 is made up of 12 amino acids.

The chain joins TRBV4-1 to TRBJ1-4, with TRBD1 as a possible D gene (5 bases). The germline V gene has CDR1 MGHRA and CDR2 YSYEKL. Trimming cost V 0 bases and J 8 bases, with 13 bases left between them. This CDR3 region has 15 residues. The CDR3 loop is CASSQDVGVTEKLFF. CDR3 bases: TGCGCCAGCAGCCAAGATGTGGGGGTTACCGAAAAACTGTTTTTT.

This clone occurred once. CDR3 DNA sequence: TGTGCCAGCTCCTTGGGAGGAAGCTTTAATCTCCTCAATCAGCCCCAGCATTTT. Translation gives CASSLGGSFNLLNQPQHF. The rearrangement uses TRBV7-3 and TRBJ1-5, with unresolved D. The ends were cut back, 8 bases at V and 3 bases at J, with 26 bases in the middle. CDR3 size: 18 residues. Germline loops: CDR1 SGHTA, CDR2 FQGTGA.

Details on this clone: At one of its ends the junction is not consistent with the germline gene, which may arise from a read error. This sample also contains other DNA sequences that code for the same CDR3. The chain joins TRBV7-7 to TRBJ2-5; TRBD2 is a possible D gene (5 bases). The germline V gene encodes CDR1 SSHAT and CDR2 FNYEAQ (reference sequence). The length of the CDR3 is 14 residues. CDR3 sequence reads: CASSLAGLQETQYF. Here the CDR3 DNA reads TGTGCTAGCAGCTTAGCAGGACTCCAAGAGACCCAGTACTTC. Full variable domain (remainder filled in from reference TRBV7-7 and TRBJ2-5): GAGVSQSPRYKVTKRGQDVTLRCDPISSHATLYWYQQALGQGPEFLTYFNYEAQPDKSGLPSDRFSAERPEGSISTLTIQRTEQRDSAMYRCASSLAGLQETQYFGPGTRLLVL.

A note on this clone: The same CDR3 is also encoded by other DNA sequences in this sample. The rearrangement joins TRBV18 to TRBJ2-7, with D tentatively TRBD2 (6 bases). The CDR3 totals 13 residues. Trimming stripped 6 bases from V and 3 bases from J, with 12 bases between. The germline V gene has CDR1 KGHSH and CDR2 LQKENI. DNA for the CDR3: TGTGCCAGCTCGCGGGGAGGAAGCTACGAGCAGTACTTC. It codes for CASSRGGSYEQYF.

The rearrangement joins TRBV30 to TRBJ1-1; 7 bases map to TRBD1. J was trimmed by 3 bases and V by 3 bases; bases with no gene match: 4. The CDR3 has 13 residues. From germline, CDR1 is GTSNPN and CDR2 SVGIG (reference sequence). The CDR3 protein is CAWSLGQHTEAFF. The CDR3 DNA reads as TGTGCCTGGAGCTTGGGACAGCACACTGAAGCTTTCTTT.

The chain employs TRBV5-1 and TRBJ1-1; the D is unclear. V was shortened by 0 bases and J by 4 bases, with 10 bases between the two germline ends. In germline, CDR1 is SGHRS, CDR2 YFSETQ. The CDR3 contains 14 residues. The CDR3 DNA reads TGCGCCAGCAGCTTGGCTGGGGATGGCACTGAAGCTTTCTTT. It translates to CASSLAGDGTEAFF. The full variable domain, rest sourced from reference TRBV5-1 and TRBJ1-1, is KAGVTQTPRYLIKTRGQQVTLSCSPISGHRSVSWYQQTPGQGLQFLFEYFSETQRNKGNFPGRFSGRQFSNSRSEMNVSTLELGDSALYLCASSLAGDGTEAFFGQGTRLTVV.

The V call is TRBV28, the J call TRBJ1-1; no clear D gene. The length of the CDR3 is 15 residues. Trimming left V 3 bases short and J 1 base short, with 12 bases between. CDR1 and CDR2 (germline): MDHEN, SYDVKM. The CDR3 reads CASSLGAFKNTEAFF. For the CDR3, the DNA is TGTGCCAGCAGTTTGGGTGCGTTTAAGAACACTGAAGCTTTCTTT.

The gene calls are TRBV5-6 and TRBJ2-3; 7 nucleotides align to TRBD2. The CDR3 has 14 amino acids. V lost 4 bases to trimming and J lost 1 base; unmatched junction nucleotides: 3. The germline gives CDR1 SGHDT, CDR2 YYEEEE. CDR3 in DNA: TGTGCCAGCAGCCGGACTAGTGGCACAGATACGCAGTATTTT. The encoded protein is CASSRTSGTDTQYF.

Remarks on this clone: The conserved closing phenylalanine or tryptophan is absent in this CDR3, likely reflecting a read error. The DNA is left out, because the CDR3 cannot be placed on it with certainty; the CDR3 is given as TCRdb lists it. The gene calls are TRBV11-2 and TRBJ1-1. 12 amino acids form the CDR3, both terminal residues included. CDR1 and CDR2 from the germline V gene are SGHAT and FQNNGV. CDR3: CASSLGVGVSVL.

The sample holds one count of this clone. The chain couples TRBV10-3 to TRBJ1-5; 8 bases are shared with TRBD1. The germline gives CDR1 ENHRY, CDR2 SYGVKD. V was clipped by 6 bases and J by 0 bases; unmatched bases: 1. The CDR3 is 14 amino acids. CDR3 residues: CAIRTGASNQPQHF. As DNA, the CDR3 is TGTGCCATCAGGACAGGGGCTAGCAATCAGCCCCAGCATTTT.

The chain combines TRBV19 with TRBJ2-1; the D gene is possibly TRBD1 (6 bases). The CDR3 length is 15 residues. The germline gives CDR1 LNHDA, CDR2 SQIVND (reference sequence). Trimming pared 10 bases from V and 4 bases from J, leaving 20 bases between. The CDR3 nucleotides are TGTGCCACCGCTGCCGGGCAGGGGATTTACAATGAGCAGTTCTTC. Its protein is CATAAGQGIYNEQFF.

This clone was picked up one time. V is TRBV29-1 and J is TRBJ2-5; 9 positions agree with TRBD1. Germline CDR1 SQVTM, CDR2 ANQGSEA. The CDR3 is 13 residues long. After removal of 7 bases from V and 5 bases from J, the junction contained 8 bases not matched to a gene. The CDR3 nucleotides are TGCAGCGGGGGGGACAGGGCCCTGGAGACCCAGTACTTC. Translation: CSGGDRALETQYF. The full variable domain, its missing parts supplied by reference TRBV29-1 and TRBJ2-5, is SAVISQKPSRDICQRGTSLTIQCQVDSQVTMMFWYRQQPGQSLTLIATANQGSEATYESGFVIDKFPISRPNLTFSTLTVSNMSPEDSSIYLCSGGDRALETQYFGPGTRLLVL.

About this clone itself: The junction differs from germline at one of its ends, possibly a read error. The CDR3 coding sequence is TGCGCCAGCAGCCAAGATCGGGCGGGAAGAACGTATTTT. As protein: CASSQDRAGRTYF. The chain links TRBV4-3 to TRBJ2-2; D may be TRBD2 (6 bases). The CDR3 extends over 13 amino acids. Germline loops: CDR1 LGHNA, CDR2 YSLEER.

This clone was seen a single time. The same CDR3 can be traced to other DNA sequences in this sample. The chain has TRBV7-2 and TRBJ1-1; D is unresolved. Germline V gives CDR1 SGHTA, CDR2 FQGNSA. The CDR3 loop spans 13 amino acids. V lost 3 bases and J lost 5, with 10 bases in between. The CDR3 nucleotides are TGTGCCAGCAGCTTCGGGGAGAGGACTGAAGCTTTCTTT. Its protein product is CASSFGERTEAFF.